These 5 T cell receptor beta chains were all obtained from the same sample, sequenced in a study of blood T cell repertoires in COVID-19. Assay used: immunoSEQ multiplex PCR; TCRdb lists only in-frame clones, some missing. This table has over 300,000 clones, over 75% appearing once. Specimen: PBMCs or T cells enriched from blood (not recorded which). The receptors originated from a middle-aged woman who had recovered from COVID-19.

The chain combines TRBV28 with TRBJ1-2; D not resolved. Per germline, CDR1 MDHEN and CDR2 SYDVKM. The CDR3 consists of 12 residues. With 6 bases removed from V and 6 bases from J, the gap between germline ends came to 11 bases. The CDR3 spells CASSLAGDGYTF. Written as DNA, the CDR3 is TGTGCCAGCAGCCTGGCAGGCGATGGCTACACCTTC.

The chain recombines TRBV28 with TRBJ1-1, with TRBD1 matching 7 bases. The CDR3 spans 13 residues. V was clipped by 6 bases and J by 3 bases; unmatched bases: 4. Looked up from germline, CDR1 is MDHEN and CDR2 is SYDVKM. CDR3 region: CASSLQGYTEAFF. CDR3 DNA: TGTGCCAGCAGCTTACAGGGGTACACTGAAGCTTTCTTT.

Points on this clone: Distinct nucleotide sequences in the sample also encode this CDR3. The chain recombines TRBV5-1 with TRBJ2-7, with TRBD2 as a possible D gene (5 bases). V gave up 3 bases and J gave up 3 bases, with 10 bases separating them. The CDR3 has 13 residues. The germline gives CDR1 SGHRS, CDR2 YFSETQ. For the CDR3, the DNA is TGCGCCAGCAGCTCAGGACTGAGCTACGAGCAGTACTTC. It codes for CASSSGLSYEQYF.

This sequence joins TRBV2 and TRBJ2-1; 7 bases are a match to TRBD2. V gave up 8 bases and J gave up 10 bases; unmatched junction bases: 11. The CDR3 spans 13 residues. Germline CDR1 SNHLY, CDR2 FYNNEI. The DNA of the CDR3 is TGTGCCAGCGGGAGGGCCGGATTATGGGAGCAGTTCTTC. The encoded protein is CASGRAGLWEQFF.

The chain recombines TRBV2 with TRBJ1-2; D perhaps matches TRBD1 (6 bases). V was cut by 3 bases and J by 4 bases, with 9 bases left in between. CDR3 length equals 13 residues. Germline CDR1 SNHLY, CDR2 FYNNEI. In DNA, the CDR3 is TGTGCCAGCAGTGATGCAGGGGCCTATGGCTACACCTTC. It yields the protein CASSDAGAYGYTF.